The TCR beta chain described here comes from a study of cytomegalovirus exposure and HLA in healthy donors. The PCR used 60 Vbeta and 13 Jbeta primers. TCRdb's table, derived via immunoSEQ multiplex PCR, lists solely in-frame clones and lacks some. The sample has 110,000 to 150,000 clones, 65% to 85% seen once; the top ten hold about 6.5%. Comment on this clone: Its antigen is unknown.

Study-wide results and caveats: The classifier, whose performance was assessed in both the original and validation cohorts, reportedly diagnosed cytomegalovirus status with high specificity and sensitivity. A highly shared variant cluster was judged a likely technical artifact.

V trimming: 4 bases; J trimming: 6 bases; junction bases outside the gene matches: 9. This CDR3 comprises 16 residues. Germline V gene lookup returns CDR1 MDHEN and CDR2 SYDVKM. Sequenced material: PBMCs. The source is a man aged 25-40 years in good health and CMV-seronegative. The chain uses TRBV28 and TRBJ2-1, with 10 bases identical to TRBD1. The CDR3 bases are TGTGCCAGCAGTTCCCCTCGGGACAGGGGAATCAATGAGCAGTTCTTC. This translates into CASSSPRDRGINEQFF.